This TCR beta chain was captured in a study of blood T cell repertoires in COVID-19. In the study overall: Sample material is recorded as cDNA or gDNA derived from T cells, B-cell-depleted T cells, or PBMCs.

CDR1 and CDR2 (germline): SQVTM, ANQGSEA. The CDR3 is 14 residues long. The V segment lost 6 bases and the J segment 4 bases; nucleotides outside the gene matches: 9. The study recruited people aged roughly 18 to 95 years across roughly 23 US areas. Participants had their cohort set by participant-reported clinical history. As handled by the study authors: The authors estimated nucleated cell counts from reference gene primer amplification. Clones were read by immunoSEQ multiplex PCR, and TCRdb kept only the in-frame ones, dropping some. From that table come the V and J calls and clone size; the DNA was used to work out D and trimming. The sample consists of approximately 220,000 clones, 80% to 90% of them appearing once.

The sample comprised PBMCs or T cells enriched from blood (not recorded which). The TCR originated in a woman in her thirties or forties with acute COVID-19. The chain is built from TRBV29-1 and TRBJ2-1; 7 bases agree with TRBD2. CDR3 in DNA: TGCAGCGTGAGGGAGCGGGAACCATACAATGAGCAGTTCTTC. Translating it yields CSVREREPYNEQFF.